This TCR beta chain derives from a study of CD8 T cells in ankylosing spondylitis. Study conclusions and caveats: Disease-associated clonotypes exhibited CD8+ identity and were relatively infrequent in peripheral blood. The study identified a TCR beta motif of roughly eight highly homologous variants that appeared characteristic of ankylosing spondylitis blood.

V was clipped by 0 bases and J by 0 bases, with 6 bases between them. The length of the CDR3 is 15 residues. CDR1 and CDR2 from the germline V gene are GTSNPN and SVGIG (reference sequence). For TCR beta, libraries came from quantitative 5'-RACE with molecular barcodes. TCRdb reprocessed the 5' RACE reads with MiXCR, giving one entry per CDR3 protein. The sample includes 200,000 or so distinct CDR3 sequences, around a sixth of them seen just once. A remark on this clonotype: The antigen remains unidentified. A clone one base away is much larger, so this may be a read error. The CDR3 does not close with the conserved phenylalanine or tryptophan, likely indicating a read error.

Sequencing was performed on blood, either unsorted or a sorted T cell fraction (not recorded which). The rearrangement uses TRBV30 and TRBJ2-6; maybe TRBD2 (5 bases). This TCR derives from a male donor between 5 and 29 years old with ankylosing spondylitis or in good health (not recorded which). Here the CDR3 reads CAWSVGVSGANVLTL. Written as DNA, the CDR3 is TGTGCCTGGAGTGTCGGGGTCTCTGGGGCCAACGTCCTGACTCTC.